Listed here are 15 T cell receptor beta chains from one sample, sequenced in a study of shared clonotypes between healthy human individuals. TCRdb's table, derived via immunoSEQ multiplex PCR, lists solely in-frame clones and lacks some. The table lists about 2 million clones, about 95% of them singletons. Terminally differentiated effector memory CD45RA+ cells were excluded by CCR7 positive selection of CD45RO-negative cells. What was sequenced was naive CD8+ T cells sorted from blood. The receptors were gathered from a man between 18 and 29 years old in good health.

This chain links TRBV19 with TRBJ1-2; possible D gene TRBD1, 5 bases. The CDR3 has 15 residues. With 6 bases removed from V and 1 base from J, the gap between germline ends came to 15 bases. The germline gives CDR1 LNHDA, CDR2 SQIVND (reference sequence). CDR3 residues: CASSPWGPHNYGYTF. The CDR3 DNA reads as TGTGCCAGTAGCCCCTGGGGCCCCCATAACTATGGCTACACCTTC.

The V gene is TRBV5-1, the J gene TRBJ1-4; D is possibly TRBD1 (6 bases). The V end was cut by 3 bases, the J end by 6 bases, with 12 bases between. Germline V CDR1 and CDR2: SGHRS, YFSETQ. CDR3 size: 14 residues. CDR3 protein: CASSWSPGDEKLFF. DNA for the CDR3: TGCGCCAGCAGCTGGTCCCCAGGGGATGAAAAACTGTTTTTT.

CDR3 DNA sequence: TGTGCCTGGACCATTCAGGGTATCGGAGAGACCCAGTACTTC. This translates into CAWTIQGIGETQYF. V usage is TRBV30 and J usage is TRBJ2-5, with D possibly matching TRBD1 (5 bases). Trimming removed 4 bases at V and 4 bases at J, with 16 bases between. Looked up from germline, CDR1 is GTSNPN and CDR2 is SVGIG (reference sequence). This CDR3 has 14 amino acids.

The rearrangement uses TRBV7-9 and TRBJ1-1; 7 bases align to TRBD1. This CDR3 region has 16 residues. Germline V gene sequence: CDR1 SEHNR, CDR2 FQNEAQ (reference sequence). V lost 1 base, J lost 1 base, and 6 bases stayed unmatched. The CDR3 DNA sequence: TGTGCCAGCAGCTTAGGGCCCGGGACAGCGAACACTGAAGCTTTCTTT. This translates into CASSLGPGTANTEAFF.

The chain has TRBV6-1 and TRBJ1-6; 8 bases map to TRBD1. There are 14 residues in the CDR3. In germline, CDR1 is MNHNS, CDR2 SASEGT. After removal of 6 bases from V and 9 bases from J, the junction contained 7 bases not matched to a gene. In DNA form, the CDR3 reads TGTGCCAGCAGATACAGGGGGTTAGGTTCACCCCTCCACTTT. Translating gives CASRYRGLGSPLHF.

The CDR3 protein is CASSPWTGTYEQYF. CDR3 nucleotide sequence: TGTGCCAGCAGCCCGTGGACAGGGACCTACGAGCAGTACTTC. The V gene is TRBV9, the J gene TRBJ2-7; 8 nucleotides agree with TRBD1. Germline trimming cut 4 bases from V and 2 bases from J; bases unmatched to any gene: 5. Looked up from germline, CDR1 is SGDLS and CDR2 is YYNGEE. This CDR3 has 14 amino acids.

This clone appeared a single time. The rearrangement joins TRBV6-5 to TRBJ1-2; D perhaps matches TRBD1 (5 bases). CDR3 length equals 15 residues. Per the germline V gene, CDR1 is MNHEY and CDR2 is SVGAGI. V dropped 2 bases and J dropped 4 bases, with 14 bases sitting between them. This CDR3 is CASSYTSGGFYGYTF. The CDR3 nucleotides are TGTGCCAGCAGTTACACGTCGGGGGGGTTCTATGGCTACACCTTC.

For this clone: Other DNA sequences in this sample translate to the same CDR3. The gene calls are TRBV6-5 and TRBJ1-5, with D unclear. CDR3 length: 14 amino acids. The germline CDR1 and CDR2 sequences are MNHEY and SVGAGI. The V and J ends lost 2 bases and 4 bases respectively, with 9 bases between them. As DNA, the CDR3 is TGTGCCAGCAGTTACGGAGAGGGAAATCAGCCCCAGCATTTT. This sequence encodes CASSYGEGNQPQHF.

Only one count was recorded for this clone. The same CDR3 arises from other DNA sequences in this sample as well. The CDR3 DNA is TGTGCCAGCAGCTACGGGACAGGGTTTAATCAGCCCCAGCATTTT. This gives the protein CASSYGTGFNQPQHF. The J gene is TRBJ1-5, the V gene TRBV5-6, with 9 bases aligning to TRBD1. Per germline, CDR1 SGHDT and CDR2 YYEEEE. The CDR3 runs 15 residues. The trim removed 3 bases at V and 4 bases at J, leaving 5 bases unmatched.

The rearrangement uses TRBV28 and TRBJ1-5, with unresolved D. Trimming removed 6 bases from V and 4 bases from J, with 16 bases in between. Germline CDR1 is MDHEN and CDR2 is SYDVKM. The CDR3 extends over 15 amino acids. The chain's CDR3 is CASSSLGSDNQPQHF. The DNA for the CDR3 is TGTGCCAGCAGCTCGCTGGGCAGCGATAATCAGCCCCAGCATTTT.

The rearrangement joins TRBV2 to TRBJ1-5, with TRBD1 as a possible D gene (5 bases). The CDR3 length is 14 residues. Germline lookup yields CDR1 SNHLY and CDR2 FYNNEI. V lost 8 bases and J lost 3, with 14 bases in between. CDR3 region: CASGAGSSNQPQHF. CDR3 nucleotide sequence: TGTGCCAGCGGGGCGGGGAGCTCCAATCAGCCCCAGCATTTT.

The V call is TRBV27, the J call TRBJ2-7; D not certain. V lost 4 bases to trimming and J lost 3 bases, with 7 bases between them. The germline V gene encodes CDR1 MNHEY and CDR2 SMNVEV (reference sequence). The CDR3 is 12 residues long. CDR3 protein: CASSSNLYEQYF. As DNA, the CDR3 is TGTGCCAGCAGTTCCAACCTCTACGAGCAGTACTTC.

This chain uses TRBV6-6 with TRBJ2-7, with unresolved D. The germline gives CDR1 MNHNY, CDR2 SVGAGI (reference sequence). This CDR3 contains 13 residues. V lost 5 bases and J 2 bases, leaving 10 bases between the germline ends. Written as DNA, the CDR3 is TGTGCCAGCAGTCGGACGGAGACCTACGAGCAGTACTTC. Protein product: CASSRTETYEQYF.

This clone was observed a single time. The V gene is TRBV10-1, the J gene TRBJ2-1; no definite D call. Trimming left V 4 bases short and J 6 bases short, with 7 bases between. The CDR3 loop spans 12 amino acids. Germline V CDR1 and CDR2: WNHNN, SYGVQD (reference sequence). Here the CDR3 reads CASSGTINEQFF. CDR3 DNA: TGCGCCAGCAGTGGAACTATCAATGAGCAGTTCTTC.

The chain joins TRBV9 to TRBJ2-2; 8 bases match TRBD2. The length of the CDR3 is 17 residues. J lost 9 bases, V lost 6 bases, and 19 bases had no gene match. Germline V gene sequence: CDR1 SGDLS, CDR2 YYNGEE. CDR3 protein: CASTPLGVAGSPRELFF. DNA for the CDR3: TGTGCCAGCACCCCCCTCGGGGTAGCGGGGTCTCCCCGGGAGCTGTTTTTT.